Listed below are T cell receptor beta chains from one sample, sequenced in a study of Ad26.COV2.S vaccination and SARS-CoV-2 variants. The protocol was immunoSEQ multiplex PCR, while the TCRdb copy is restricted to in-frame clones and leaves out a portion. The table shows 410,000 or so clones, with 75% to 95% occurring only once. This specimen was peripheral blood, taken in a trial of Ad26.COV2.S vaccine versus placebo. The receptors derive from a person between 18 and 60 years old who received the Ad26.COV2.S COVID-19 vaccine or a placebo. The CDR3 runs from the conserved cysteine through the conserved F or W. The D gene is left open where the match is weak. Expanded clones get a size class; other rows say once, few or many, or leave the size out.

cdr3_nt,cdr3_aa,d_call,v_call,cdr3_length,j_call,clone_size
TGTGCCAGCAGCTTGAGAACCAAAAACATTCAGTACTTC,CASSLRTKNIQYF,-,TRBV7-2,13,TRBJ2-4,-
TGTGCCAGCTCACCACCGGGGAGAAATGGCTACACCTTC,CASSPPGRNGYTF,-,TRBV18,13,TRBJ1-2,-
TGCAGCGTTGAAGGGGGCGCGAACACCGGGGAGCTGTTTTTT,CSVEGGANTGELFF,-,TRBV29-1,14,TRBJ2-2,-
TGTGCTAGTGGTTTGCCCCAAGGCTCTAGTTCATCAGGGGAGCAGTTCTTC,CASGLPQGSSSSGEQFF,-,TRBV12-5,17,TRBJ2-1,-
TGTGCCAGCAGTTCTCGACAGCGGAGGCACTATGGCTACACCTTC,CASSSRQRRHYGYTF,-,TRBV27,15,TRBJ1-2,-
TGTGCCAGCAGCTACAGGGATGACTACGAGCAGTACTTC,CASSYRDDYEQYF,-,TRBV7-8,13,TRBJ2-7,once
TGCGCCAGCAGCTTGGACAGGGGGAACACCGGGGAGCTGTTTTTT,CASSLDRGNTGELFF,TRBD1,TRBV5-1,15,TRBJ2-2,-
TGTGCCAGCAGCCCAGACAGGGGTCGGGACTCCACAGATACGCAGTATTTT,CASSPDRGRDSTDTQYF,TRBD1,TRBV27,17,TRBJ2-3,once
TGTGCCAGCAAAAAACGGGGTGAAAAACTGTTTTTT,CASKKRGEKLFF,-,TRBV27,12,TRBJ1-4,-
TGTGCCAGCAGCCGAGGACAGGGAAGCTCCTATAATTCACCCCTCCACTTT,CASSRGQGSSYNSPLHF,TRBD1,TRBV6-6,17,TRBJ1-6,-
TGTGCCAGCAGTTACAAAGAGATCTACAATGAGCAGTTCTTC,CASSYKEIYNEQFF,-,TRBV6-2/TRBV6-3,14,TRBJ2-1,-
TGTGCTAGTGGTTTGTCGGGGGAAAACATTCAGTACTTC,CASGLSGENIQYF,-,TRBV12-5,13,TRBJ2-4,-
TGTGCCAGCAGCCACTATTTACGCACTGAAGCTTTCTTT,CASSHYLRTEAFF,-,TRBV14,13,TRBJ1-1,few
TGTGCCAGTAGTATTAAGCGGAGCCTTAATCAAAACATTCAGTACTTC,CASSIKRSLNQNIQYF,-,TRBV19,16,TRBJ2-4,-
TGCAGCGTTGTCCGGGGACTAGCGGGAGGAGACAATGAGCAGTTCTTC,CSVVRGLAGGDNEQFF,TRBD2,TRBV29-1,16,TRBJ2-1,-
TGTGCCAGCAGCCCAATCGGGCCCTCCTCCTTCAATGAAAAACTGTTTTTT,CASSPIGPSSFNEKLFF,-,TRBV11-2,17,TRBJ1-4,once
TGTGCCAGCAGTTTATCGGGATCTGCGAACACTGAAGCTTTCTTT,CASSLSGSANTEAFF,-,TRBV28,15,TRBJ1-1,-
TGTGCCAGCAGTTTTGGGACAGGGGGCGATAATGAGCAGTTCTTC,CASSFGTGGDNEQFF,TRBD1,TRBV7-6,15,TRBJ2-1,-
TGTGCCAGCAGTCTACAGGGGGTAAGGGTCGAGCAGTACTTC,CASSLQGVRVEQYF,TRBD1,TRBV6-5,14,TRBJ2-7,-
TGCGCCAGCAGCCAAGATTATTGGGCAGGGGGAGGCTACACCTTC,CASSQDYWAGGGYTF,TRBD1,TRBV4-1,15,TRBJ1-2,-
TGTGCCAGTAGTCCCCTGGCGGGATCCCCTTTCAATGAGCAGTTCTTC,CASSPLAGSPFNEQFF,-,TRBV19,16,TRBJ2-1,-
TGTGCCAGCTCGATCTTTCCGGGACAGGGGAAGAATGAGCAGTTCTTC,CASSIFPGQGKNEQFF,TRBD1,TRBV19,16,TRBJ2-1,-
TGTGCCACCTCTACACGGGGGGTAGCGGGGATCTCCTACGAGCAGTACTTC,CATSTRGVAGISYEQYF,TRBD2,TRBV19,17,TRBJ2-7,-
TGTGCCTGGAGTCCCCAGCTGAAAAACATTCAGTACTTC,CAWSPQLKNIQYF,-,TRBV30,13,TRBJ2-4,-
TGTGCCAGCAGCCCAGTCCCGTCGAGCTCCTATAATTCACCCCTCCACTTT,CASSPVPSSSYNSPLHF,-,TRBV7-6,17,TRBJ1-6,-
TGTGCCAGCAGCTTTTCCGGGACTAGCACAGATACGCAGTATTTT,CASSFSGTSTDTQYF,-,TRBV7-9,15,TRBJ2-3,-
TGTGCCAGCAGCCTACTAGAATACGAGCAGTACTTC,CASSLLEYEQYF,-,TRBV7-2,12,TRBJ2-7,-
TGTGCCAGTAGCCAAGGGGACAGGGGGATACGTGATACGCAGTATTTT,CASSQGDRGIRDTQYF,TRBD1,TRBV19,16,TRBJ2-3,-
TGTGCCAGCAGTGAGAGGGGGGGAGGTCAGCCCCAGCATTTT,CASSERGGGQPQHF,-,TRBV2,14,TRBJ1-5,-
TGCGCCAGCAGCCAAGGGACAGGACGTTACGAGCAGTACTTC,CASSQGTGRYEQYF,TRBD1,TRBV4-3,14,TRBJ2-7,once
TGTGCCACCAGTGATTTGGCGCAGGGCGCGGATACGCAGTATTTT,CATSDLAQGADTQYF,-,TRBV24-1,15,TRBJ2-3,-
TGTGCCAGCAGCTTAACGGCGGCAGAGACCCAGTACTTC,CASSLTAAETQYF,-,TRBV7-3,13,TRBJ2-5,-
TGTGCCAGCAGCCTCCGTTCCCGTGCGACAGATACGCAGTATTTT,CASSLRSRATDTQYF,-,TRBV6-6,15,TRBJ2-3,-
TGTGCCAGCAGCCAAGTAAGGGCCAACTATGGCTACACCTTC,CASSQVRANYGYTF,-,TRBV3-1/TRBV3-2,14,TRBJ1-2,-
TGTGCCAGCAGCTTAGGGTCAGGGGCGAACTATGGCTACACCTTC,CASSLGSGANYGYTF,-,TRBV7-2,15,TRBJ1-2,-
TGTGCCAGCAGCCCCACACACAGTCTTGAAGCTTTCTTT,CASSPTHSLEAFF,-,TRBV7-2,13,TRBJ1-1,-
TGTGCCAGCAGATCGACAGGGGGCATCTACGAGCAGTACTTC,CASRSTGGIYEQYF,TRBD1,TRBV28,14,TRBJ2-7,-
TGCGCCAGCAGCCTACAGGAGTCGACTGAAGCTTTCTTT,CASSLQESTEAFF,-,TRBV4-1,13,TRBJ1-1,-
TGTGCCAGCTCACTGGGGACAGCTCGCAGCTCCTACAATGAGCAGTTCTTC,CASSLGTARSSYNEQFF,TRBD1,TRBV18,17,TRBJ2-1,-
TGCAGTGCTAGTAGTAATAATGAAAAACTGTTTTTT,CSASSNNEKLFF,-,TRBV20-1,12,TRBJ1-4,-
TGTGCCAGCAGCTTACCTCCCACCGGGGGAGAAGAGACCCAGTACTTC,CASSLPPTGGEETQYF,-,TRBV7-2,16,TRBJ2-5,once
TGTGCCAGCAGCTTCCAAGCGGGAGGCTACAATGAGCAGTTCTTC,CASSFQAGGYNEQFF,TRBD2,TRBV7-2,15,TRBJ2-1,-
TGTGCCACGGGACTAGCAGTAAGCACAGATACGCAGTATTTT,CATGLAVSTDTQYF,TRBD2,TRBV6-6,14,TRBJ2-3,-
TGTGCCAGTAGTACAACGATAATTTCTGGAAACACCATATATTTT,CASSTTIISGNTIYF,-,TRBV19,15,TRBJ1-3,-
TGTGCCAGCAGGCCCCCCGCCGGGGAGCTGTTTTTT,CASRPPAGELFF,-,TRBV6-5,12,TRBJ2-2,-
TGTGCCAGTAGTGCCGGGACAGTTAGGACCTACGAGCAGTACTTC,CASSAGTVRTYEQYF,TRBD1,TRBV19,15,TRBJ2-7,-
TGTGCCAGCAGCCCAGGGGGCACCGGGGAGCTGTTTTTT,CASSPGGTGELFF,TRBD1,TRBV7-3,13,TRBJ2-2,-
TGTGCCAGCAGCTTAGGTGCTAGCGGGAGTTTAGGGAACATTCAGTACTTC,CASSLGASGSLGNIQYF,TRBD2,TRBV7-9,17,TRBJ2-4,-
TGCGCCAGCGGGGGGAGGAGCACAGATACGCAGTATTTT,CASGGRSTDTQYF,-,TRBV10-2,13,TRBJ2-3,-
TGCGCCAGCAGCCAAGCCCACTCGGTCGGACTAGCAGAGACCCAGTACTTC,CASSQAHSVGLAETQYF,TRBD2,TRBV4-3,17,TRBJ2-5,-
TGTGCCAGCAGCCAAACCTACGAGCAGTACTTC,CASSQTYEQYF,-,TRBV6-2/TRBV6-3,11,TRBJ2-7,few
TGTGCCAGCAGCTTAACTCCCGGGACAGGTCGGAATAATCAGCCCCAGCATTTT,CASSLTPGTGRNNQPQHF,TRBD1,TRBV7-8,18,TRBJ1-5,-
TGTGCCAGCAGTGAAGGGCCGGGACAGCTGGGAACTTTAACCTACGAGCAGTACTTC,CASSEGPGQLGTLTYEQYF,TRBD1,TRBV6-1,19,TRBJ2-7,-
TGTGCCAGCAGCCACGGATCAGAGACCCAGTACTTC,CASSHGSETQYF,-,TRBV3-1/TRBV3-2,12,TRBJ2-5,once